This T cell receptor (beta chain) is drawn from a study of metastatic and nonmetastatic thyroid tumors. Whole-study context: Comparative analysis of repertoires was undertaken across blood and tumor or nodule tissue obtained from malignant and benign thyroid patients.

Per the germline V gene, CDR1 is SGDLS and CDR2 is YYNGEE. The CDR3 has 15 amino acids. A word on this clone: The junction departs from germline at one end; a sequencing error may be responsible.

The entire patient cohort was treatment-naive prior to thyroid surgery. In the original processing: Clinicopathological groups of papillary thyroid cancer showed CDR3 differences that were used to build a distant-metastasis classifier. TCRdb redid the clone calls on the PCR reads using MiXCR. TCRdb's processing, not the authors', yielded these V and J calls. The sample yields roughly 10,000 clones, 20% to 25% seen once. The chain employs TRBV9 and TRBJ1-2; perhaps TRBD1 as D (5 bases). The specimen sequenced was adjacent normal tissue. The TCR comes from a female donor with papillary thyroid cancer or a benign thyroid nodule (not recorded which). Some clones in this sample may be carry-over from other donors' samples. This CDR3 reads CDSSVLITGADGYTF. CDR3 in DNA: TGTGACAGCAGCGTACTTATTACTGGGGCTGACGGCTACACCTTC. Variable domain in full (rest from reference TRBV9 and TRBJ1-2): DSGVTQTPKHLITATGQRVTLRCSPRSGDLSVYWYQQSLDQGLQFLIQYYNGEERAKGNILERFSAQQFPDLHSELNLSSLELGDSALYFCDSSVLITGADGYTFGSGTRLTVV.